This TCR beta chain appears in the sequencing data of a study of control samples from healthy donors and cancer patients. The germline V and J ends were trimmed by 7 bases and 1 base, with 13 bases remaining between them. Germline CDR1 is MDHEN and CDR2 is SYDVKM. The CDR3 is 14 amino acids. Libraries were prepared by immunoSEQ multiplex PCR; TCRdb keeps only in-frame clonotypes and omits some of them. This sample carries roughly 120,000 clones, around 91% of them seen once, and the ten largest clones take about 1%. The receptor's source is a woman in her forties or fifties with colorectal cancer. The rearrangement links TRBV28 to TRBJ1-1, with a weak D call TRBD1 (5 bases). Specimen: PBMCs. This CDR3 is CASKFGAGNTEAFF. The CDR3 region has the DNA TGTGCCAGCAAGTTCGGGGCCGGGAACACTGAAGCTTTCTTT.